Listed here are 29 T cell receptor beta chains from one sample, sequenced in a study of blood T cell repertoires in COVID-19. This table comes from immunoSEQ multiplex PCR, and its TCRdb copy is limited to in-frame clones, with some not included. The sample consists of some 320,000 clones, over 85% of them appearing once. Sequenced: peripheral blood. Every receptor here comes from a woman in her 30s with COVID-19, enrolled during active disease.

This chain connects TRBV10-3 to TRBJ2-1, with D possibly matching TRBD1 (6 bases). Per germline, CDR1 ENHRY and CDR2 SYGVKD. The CDR3 loop spans 12 amino acids. Trimming cost V 6 bases and J 9 bases, with 12 bases left between them. CDR3 loop: CAIRGQSGEQFF. The CDR3 DNA follows: TGTGCCATCAGAGGACAGTCCGGTGAGCAGTTCTTC.

J is TRBJ1-1 and V is TRBV3-1 (or the pseudogene TRBV3-2); TRBD1 might be the D (5 bases). The CDR3 runs to 15 residues. V was clipped by 1 base and J by 5 bases, with 14 bases between them. Germline CDR1 and CDR2: LGHDT and YNNKEL (reference sequence). CDR3 protein: CASSQGVWGATEAFF. The CDR3 bases are TGTGCCAGCAGCCAAGGTGTATGGGGCGCGACTGAAGCTTTCTTT.

The rearrangement uses TRBV5-4 and TRBJ1-1; a weak D match, TRBD1 (5 bases). Deletions cut 0 bases from V and 3 bases from J, with 9 bases between. Germline-derived CDR1 and CDR2 are SGHNT and YYREEE (reference sequence). The length of the CDR3 is 14 residues. The CDR3 protein is CASSLAAGDTEAFF. CDR3 coding DNA: TGTGCCAGCAGCTTGGCCGCGGGGGACACTGAAGCTTTCTTT.

This chain uses TRBV29-1 with TRBJ1-2; 11 bases line up with TRBD1. Trimming took 5 bases from V and 3 from J; bases not matched to a gene: 2. Per the germline V gene, CDR1 is SQVTM and CDR2 is ANQGSEA. This CDR3 is built from 13 residues. The DNA of the CDR3 is TGCAGCGTTCGGACAGGGGGCTACTATGGCTACACCTTC. This codes for CSVRTGGYYGYTF.

The gene calls are TRBV5-6 and TRBJ2-1; D may be TRBD1 (6 bases). The V gene lost 0 bases and the J gene lost 0 bases, with 7 bases spanning the gap. The CDR3 is 15 amino acids. From germline, CDR1 is SGHDT and CDR2 YYEEEE. The CDR3 loop is CASSLGGRSYNEQFF. The CDR3 DNA sequence: TGTGCCAGCAGCTTGGGGGGGCGCTCCTACAATGAGCAGTTCTTC.

The chain links TRBV25-1 to TRBJ1-2; D perhaps matches TRBD1 (6 bases). This CDR3 comprises 15 residues. The V and J ends lost 6 bases and 2 bases respectively, with 16 bases between them. CDR1 is MGHDK, CDR2 SYGVNS, per germline. The CDR3 loop is CASRATGQMNYGYTF. Written as DNA, the CDR3 is TGTGCCAGCAGGGCAACTGGACAGATGAACTATGGCTACACCTTC.

This clone was detected only a few times. The V call is TRBV5-1, the J call TRBJ2-5, with D tentatively TRBD2 (7 bases). The CDR3 runs 15 residues. Germline loops: CDR1 SGHRS, CDR2 YFSETQ. Trimming cost V 2 bases and J 5 bases, with 16 bases left between them. The CDR3 DNA reads as TGCGCCAGCAGCTTCCCGGGGGCGGGGGATGAGACCCAGTACTTC. It yields the protein CASSFPGAGDETQYF. Drawing the rest from reference TRBV5-1 and TRBJ2-5, the complete variable domain is KAGVTQTPRYLIKTRGQQVTLSCSPISGHRSVSWYQQTPGQGLQFLFEYFSETQRNKGNFPGRFSGRQFSNSRSEMNVSTLELGDSALYLCASSFPGAGDETQYFGPGTRLLVL.

As for this clone: The same CDR3 also results from other DNA sequences found in this sample. The rearrangement joins TRBV3-1 (or the pseudogene TRBV3-2) to TRBJ1-3; no clear D gene. The CDR3 runs to 13 residues. Trimming took off 4 bases at V and 4 bases at J, with 8 bases between the two ends. Per germline, CDR1 LGHDT and CDR2 YNNKEL (reference sequence). The CDR3 loop reads CASSPPGGNTIYF. The CDR3 nucleotides read TGTGCCAGCAGCCCTCCGGGGGGAAACACCATATATTTT.

The table lists this clone with a few counts. The rearrangement joins TRBV6-5 to TRBJ2-3, with D maybe TRBD1 (5 bases). Trimming removed 0 bases from V and 4 bases from J, with 8 bases in between. CDR3 length equals 14 residues. The germline V gene encodes CDR1 MNHEY and CDR2 SVGAGI. Here the CDR3 DNA reads TGTGCCAGCAGTTACTCTGCAGGGTCAGATACGCAGTATTTT. Protein sequence: CASSYSAGSDTQYF.

This clone was seen a handful of times. This chain links TRBV10-3 with TRBJ2-7; 8 nucleotides agree with TRBD1. V trimming: 5 bases; J trimming: 2 bases; junction bases outside the gene matches: 8. The germline V gene has CDR1 ENHRY and CDR2 SYGVKD. The CDR3 consists of 15 residues. CDR3 region: CAISNTQTGAYEQYF. CDR3 DNA: TGTGCCATCAGTAATACCCAGACAGGGGCCTACGAGCAGTACTTC.

The chain links TRBV6-6 to TRBJ1-5; 8 bases are shared with TRBD1. Germline V gives CDR1 MNHNY, CDR2 SVGAGI (reference sequence). The junction had 2 bases not matched to a gene; V was cut back by 3 bases and J by 1 base. This CDR3 contains 15 residues. The CDR3 nucleotides are TGTGCCAGCAGTTATCGACAGGGGAGCAATCAGCCCCAGCATTTT. Translation gives CASSYRQGSNQPQHF.

The V and J genes are TRBV21-1 and TRBJ1-4; the table's D call, TRBD1, was not checked against the DNA. TRBV21-1 is listed as a pseudogene. The length of the CDR3 is 15 residues. The CDR3 reads CASRSMTVPNEKLFF. For the CDR3, the DNA is TGTGCCAGCAGGTCCATGACAGTGCCTAATGAAAAACTGTTTTTT.

This chain's CDR3 is CASSIEDGGGLTGELFF. CDR3 nucleotide sequence: TGTGCCAGTAGTATAGAGGACGGGGGGGGCCTCACCGGGGAGCTGTTTTTT. The gene calls are TRBV19 and TRBJ2-2, with 8 positions matching TRBD2. With V trimmed by 0 bases and J by 4 bases, 7 bases remained unmatched. This CDR3 has 17 amino acids. From germline, CDR1 is LNHDA and CDR2 SQIVND (reference sequence).

The rearrangement links TRBV4-1 to TRBJ2-3, with 7 bases aligning to TRBD2. There are 14 residues in the CDR3. Germline assignment: CDR1 MGHRA and CDR2 YSYEKL. Trimming cost V 1 base and J 4 bases; bases outside gene matches: 2. The CDR3 reads CASSQVTSSDTQYF. As DNA, the CDR3 is TGCGCCAGCAGCCAAGTGACTAGCTCAGATACGCAGTATTTT.

The chain links TRBV2 to TRBJ2-6, with 7 nucleotides matching TRBD1. V lost 7 bases, J lost 3 bases, and 6 bases stayed unmatched. This CDR3 has 15 residues. From germline, CDR1 is SNHLY and CDR2 FYNNEI. The CDR3 bases are TGTGCCAGCACAGGGGGAGTTGGTGGGGCCAACGTCCTGACTTTC. Translating gives CASTGGVGGANVLTF.

The chain has TRBV7-6 and TRBJ2-2; the match to TRBD2 covers 12 bases. The CDR3 totals 19 residues. V trimming: 1 base; J trimming: 8 bases; junction bases outside the gene matches: 14. Germline V CDR1 and CDR2: SGHVS, FNYEAQ. CDR3 bases: TGTGCCAGCAGCTTAGACGTCCCCCTACTAGCGGGGGGCGAAGGGGAGCTGTTTTTT. Amino acid sequence: CASSLDVPLLAGGEGELFF.

V is TRBV27 and J is TRBJ2-3; TRBD2 matches at 12 bases. V shed 5 bases, J shed 2 bases, and the junction held 8 bases outside the gene matches. CDR1 is MNHEY and CDR2 is SMNVEV in the germline V gene (reference sequence). The CDR3 is made up of 17 amino acids. The DNA of the CDR3 is TGTGCCAGCAGTAACATTGGGACTAGCGGGTTCACAGATACGCAGTATTTT. Protein product: CASSNIGTSGFTDTQYF.

A word on this clone: The same CDR3 is also encoded by other DNA sequences in this sample. The V call is TRBV27, the J call TRBJ2-3; D not resolved. Trimming left V 6 bases short and J 3 bases short, with 4 bases between. Germline CDR1 is MNHEY and CDR2 is SMNVEV (reference sequence). The CDR3 extends over 11 amino acids. The CDR3 loop reads CASSSTDTQYF. The CDR3 bases are TGTGCCAGCAGCTCGACAGATACGCAGTATTTT.

In DNA form, the CDR3 reads TGTGCCAGCAGTGAAACTGTGATCTTCTGGACAGGGGGTAGCATTGACTATGGCTACACCTTC. Residues: CASSETVIFWTGGSIDYGYTF. The V call is TRBV6-1, the J call TRBJ1-2; 10 bases are a match to TRBD1. Germline V gene sequence: CDR1 MNHNS, CDR2 SASEGT. The CDR3 is 21 amino acids. V shed 2 bases, J shed 3 bases, and the junction held 21 bases outside the gene matches.

This clone was seen only once. V is TRBV3-1 (or the pseudogene TRBV3-2) and J is TRBJ2-7; 11 bases are a match to TRBD1. J lost 3 bases, V lost 0 bases, and 4 bases had no gene match. This CDR3 region has 16 residues. Germline V CDR1 and CDR2: LGHDT, YNNKEL (reference sequence). CDR3 protein: CASSQDPGTGGYEQYF. The CDR3 region has the DNA TGTGCCAGCAGCCAAGATCCGGGGACAGGGGGCTACGAGCAGTACTTC.

V is TRBV4-1 and J is TRBJ1-1, with TRBD1 matching over 7 bases. Germline V gene lookup returns CDR1 MGHRA and CDR2 YSYEKL. The CDR3 has 14 residues. J lost 11 bases, V lost 2 bases, and 11 bases had no gene match. CDR3 sequence: CASSQWRDSRFAFF. The CDR3, as DNA: TGCGCCAGCAGCCAATGGCGGGACAGTCGATTCGCTTTCTTT.

This clone was detected once. Other DNA sequences of this sample code for an identical CDR3. V usage is TRBV19 and J usage is TRBJ1-5; the D is unclear. CDR3 length equals 15 residues. Germline CDR1 and CDR2: LNHDA and SQIVND (reference sequence). V was trimmed by 3 bases and J by 0 bases, leaving 9 bases between them. The CDR3 nucleotides read TGTGCCAGTAGTATCACGGGGTATAGCAATCAGCCCCAGCATTTT. Protein sequence: CASSITGYSNQPQHF. Variable domain in full (rest from reference TRBV19 and TRBJ1-5): DGGITQSPKYLFRKEGQNVTLSCEQNLNHDAMYWYRQDPGQGLRLIYYSQIVNDFQKGDIAEGYSVSREKKESFPLTVTSAQKNPTAFYLCASSITGYSNQPQHFGDGTRLSIL.

The chain is built from TRBV10-2 and TRBJ1-3, with D uncertain. The CDR3 is 15 residues long. The germline V gene has CDR1 WSHSY and CDR2 SAAADI. V was trimmed by 3 bases and J by 0 bases, leaving 9 bases between them. Written as DNA, the CDR3 is TGCGCCAGCAGTGATCCCGGTCCCTCTGGAAACACCATATATTTT. This codes for CASSDPGPSGNTIYF.

The chain uses TRBV5-1 and TRBJ2-3; maybe TRBD2 (6 bases). CDR3 length: 15 amino acids. Deletions cut 3 bases from V and 2 bases from J, with 13 bases between. Looked up from germline, CDR1 is SGHRS and CDR2 is YFSETQ. CDR3 sequence (DNA): TGCGCCAGCAGCTCGGGACTCACCAACACAGATACGCAGTATTTT. This translates into CASSSGLTNTDTQYF.

The rearrangement links TRBV6-2 or TRBV6-3 to TRBJ2-7; the D gene is possibly TRBD1 (8 bases). In germline, CDR1 is MNHEY, CDR2 SVGEGT. The CDR3 runs 15 residues. The V and J ends lost 4 bases and 0 bases respectively, with 13 bases between them. CDR3 nucleotide sequence: TGTGCCAGCAGTTCAGGGGGCGGGGGCTCCTACGAGCAGTACTTC. This sequence encodes CASSSGGGGSYEQYF.

This clone was detected only a few times. This sequence joins TRBV6-1 and TRBJ2-1, with 12 bases fitting TRBD2. Per the germline V gene, CDR1 is MNHNS and CDR2 is SASEGT. The CDR3 is 18 residues long. Trimming at V came to 4 bases and at J to 3 bases, leaving 10 bases not matched to a gene. The CDR3 reads CASSGGLAGGQDYNEQFF. In DNA, the CDR3 is TGTGCCAGCAGTGGCGGGCTAGCGGGGGGGCAGGACTACAATGAGCAGTTCTTC.

V gene TRBV28 combines with J gene TRBJ1-1; D perhaps matches TRBD1 (5 bases). CDR1 is MDHEN and CDR2 is SYDVKM in the germline V gene. The CDR3 totals 14 residues. Trimming cost V 4 bases and J 4 bases, with 13 bases left between them. The CDR3 here is CASSYRGQLTEAFF. CDR3 in DNA: TGTGCCAGCAGTTACCGCGGACAACTCACTGAAGCTTTCTTT.

On this clone: Additional DNA sequences in this sample encode the identical CDR3. This sequence joins TRBV18 and TRBJ1-2; TRBD1 might be the D (5 bases). Germline CDR1 is KGHSH and CDR2 is LQKENI. This CDR3 contains 13 residues. The V end was cut by 3 bases, the J end by 3 bases, with 8 bases between. The CDR3, as DNA: TGTGCCAGCTCACCGGGGGGTCACTATGGCTACACCTTC. Encoded protein: CASSPGGHYGYTF.

The V gene is TRBV10-1, the J gene TRBJ2-7; D perhaps matches TRBD2 (5 bases). Trimming removed 4 bases from V and 0 bases from J, with 10 bases in between. This CDR3 has 14 residues. Per the germline V gene, CDR1 is WNHNN and CDR2 is SYGVQD (reference sequence). CDR3 region: CASSAGISSYEQYF. Here the CDR3 DNA reads TGCGCCAGCAGTGCCGGGATATCCTCCTACGAGCAGTACTTC.